This TCR beta chain emerged from a study of identical twins (dated by TCRdb to about 2016). Study-level background: The study deep-sequenced TCR alpha and beta repertoires from monozygotic twins, unrelated adults of various ages and cord blood to test whether fetal clonotypes persist. To rule out contamination, replicate twin experiments were performed at different times with different library preparation protocols.

Library preparation was by 5' RACE. Sequencing used an Illumina HiSeq 2000. Template switching added a universal primer binding site, and the final cDNA carried a unique molecular identifier that allowed TCR cDNA molecules to be counted accurately. Specific primers in the conserved constant-segment region were used to synthesize first-strand cDNA for TCR alpha and beta chains. Each cDNA library was double barcoded, with a SMART-Mk sample barcode plus Illumina barcodes, to control for contamination. Two successive PCR steps introduced TruSeq adapter sequences along with Illumina sample barcodes. The Illumina HiSeq platform was used with custom primers to sequence TCR alpha and beta cDNA libraries. Per the source publication's procedure: Unique molecular identifiers were extracted from raw reads with MiGEC, and CDR3 positions were determined with MiXCR. For each individual, recombination models were inferred using an EM algorithm with the repgenHMM and IGoR tools. Shared clonotype analysis was performed with the tcR package in R, normalizing sharing by the product of cloneset sizes. To study raw recombination without the effects of thymic and clonal selection, out-of-frame nonproductive sequences were analyzed. Clones were called with MiXCR by TCRdb after fastp trimmed the public reads at Q25, and only in-frame beta chains were retained. Rows are unified per CDR3 protein, each entry keeping the most common DNA and genes. The V and J calls, along with clone size, are taken from TCRdb and not from the paper's own processing. Counted in this sample were about 920,000 distinct CDR3 sequences; roughly an eighth of them appeared once. Of the sample, 1.5% to 2% falls within the top ten clones.

This clonotype was seen a few times. Its antigen target is currently unknown. Base-call qualities are not available, and no considerably larger clone is one nucleotide away. The CDR1 and CDR2 encoded by the germline V gene are SGHAT and FQNNGV. The germline ends are 10 bases apart after V is trimmed by 1 base and J by 2 bases. The CDR3 holds 15 amino acids from the cysteine to the phenylalanine. The sequence is cut down to CDR3 DNA, 45 bases in frame from base 1. General study outcomes and caveats: Out-of-frame TCR alpha sharing in monozygotic twins was systematically underestimated by recombination models, whereas sharing between unrelated individuals was in agreement with the recombination models. The excess sharing between twins in beta out-of-frame sequences was weaker because fewer shared sequences reduced the signal-to-noise ratio. Because the same donors could not be followed over many years, the conclusions relied on cross-sectional statistical analysis. Compared with coincidental sharing between unrelated individuals, out-of-frame TCR alpha sequences shared between twins had an excess of sequences with low generation probability. Fewer insertions were carried by abundant cord blood beta clonotypes, a similar but weaker trend appeared in young adult naive repertoires, and no such trend appeared in memory repertoires. Invariant T cells such as MAIT and iNKT could partly confound zero-insertion analyses, although diverse VJ usage argued against such confounding for most clonotypes.

Every donor in the study was a healthy Caucasian. The twin cohort consisted of three pairs of female monozygotic twins, all aged roughly 18 to 30 years. Peripheral blood mononuclear cells were used as the source from which RNA for TCR libraries was isolated. The same specimen was also included in a second study, on yellow fever vaccine responses in identical twins. From that second study: The T cell response to vaccination in identical twins was reported by the authors to appear partly convergent and partly personalized. In the study, vaccine-responding T cell clones were precisely tracked in identical twins.

The chain couples TRBV11-2 to TRBJ2-3; there is no confident call for the D gene. Sequencing was done on a sample of PBMCs. The sequence was obtained from a woman between 18 and 29 years old in good health. The DNA sequence is as follows: TGTGCCAGCAGCTTAGTAGTCCTTCCCACAGATACGCAGTATTTT. Its translation is CASSLVVLPTDTQYF.